The 30 T cell receptor beta chains in this list originate from one sample, sequenced in a study of CD8+ T cells in alopecia areata. Specified treatment: oral pan-JAK inhibitor, 5-10 mg twice daily. In each case, RNA was isolated and then reverse transcribed into cDNA as the sequencing template. Clones were sequenced by immunoSEQ multiplex PCR, and TCRdb holds only the in-frame ones, with some missing. The data show roughly 110,000 clones, over 80% seen once. The sequenced sample was CD8+ T cells sorted from blood, obtained at week 24, from a patient treated with tofacitinib. Receptor source: a human donor with alopecia areata.

The V call is TRBV5-1, the J call TRBJ2-7, with D possibly TRBD2 on 5 matching bases. The CDR3 sequence is 15 residues long. Germline loops: CDR1 SGHRS, CDR2 YFSETQ. Trimming stripped 0 bases from V and 4 bases from J, with 14 bases between. CDR3 bases: TGCGCCAGCAGCTTGGCGCCGGCCCCGGGGTACGAGCAGTACTTC. Its protein product is CASSLAPAPGYEQYF.

This clone was seen a single time. The V call is TRBV29-1, the J call TRBJ1-1; a weak D match, TRBD1 (5 bases). The CDR3 is made up of 14 amino acids. In germline, CDR1 is SQVTM, CDR2 ANQGSEA. Deletions cut 4 bases from V and 0 bases from J, with 12 bases between. CDR3 bases: TGCAGCGTTGTTCAGGGCTCCATGAACACTGAAGCTTTCTTT. Translating it yields CSVVQGSMNTEAFF.

The V and J genes are TRBV6-5 and TRBJ1-5, with D possibly matching TRBD1 (5 bases). This CDR3 is built from 15 residues. The germline CDR1 and CDR2 sequences are MNHEY and SVGAGI. V lost 8 bases to trimming and J lost 0 bases, with 14 bases between them. CDR3 coding DNA: TGTGCCAGCCGTGGGGGAACTTATAGCAATCAGCCCCAGCATTTT. Its translation is CASRGGTYSNQPQHF.

The chain carries TRBV4-1 and TRBJ1-4; no firm D call. The CDR3 contains 17 residues. Germline V gene lookup returns CDR1 MGHRA and CDR2 YSYEKL. V was shortened by 0 bases and J by 4 bases, with 15 bases between the two germline ends. CDR3 loop: CASSQEPLAAGNEKLFF. CDR3 in DNA: TGCGCCAGCAGCCAAGAACCTCTAGCGGCAGGTAATGAAAAACTGTTTTTT.

This sequence joins TRBV12-5 and TRBJ1-3, with 11 bases matching TRBD1. The V and J ends lost 0 bases and 2 bases, in that order; junction bases with no gene match: 3. CDR3 length equals 17 residues. Germline lookup yields CDR1 LGHNT and CDR2 FRNRAP. DNA for the CDR3: TGTGCTAGTGGTTTGGTACTGGGACAGGGGGCTGGAAACACCATATATTTT. Amino acid sequence: CASGLVLGQGAGNTIYF.

The gene calls are TRBV5-1 and TRBJ2-5, with TRBD2 as a possible D gene (5 bases). The V end was cut by 0 bases, the J end by 3 bases, with 21 bases between. Germline V gene lookup returns CDR1 SGHRS and CDR2 YFSETQ. The CDR3 loop spans 18 amino acids. The CDR3 is CASSLEAGPEAWEETQYF. The DNA of the CDR3 is TGCGCCAGCAGCTTGGAGGCGGGCCCCGAGGCGTGGGAAGAGACCCAGTACTTC.

The rearrangement joins TRBV29-1 to TRBJ2-4; TRBD2 agrees at 7 bases. Germline loops: CDR1 SQVTM, CDR2 ANQGSEA. J gave up 0 bases and V 5 bases, and 7 bases lay outside the gene matches. CDR3 length equals 15 residues. The CDR3 DNA reads TGCAGCGTTTTGGGAGGGGTTTTAGCCAAAAACATTCAGTACTTC. Its translation: CSVLGGVLAKNIQYF.

The rearrangement links TRBV19 to TRBJ2-5; no clear D gene. Germline V gives CDR1 LNHDA, CDR2 SQIVND (reference sequence). This CDR3 is built from 14 residues. The ends were cut back, 3 bases at V and 3 bases at J, with 11 bases in the middle. The DNA for the CDR3 is TGTGCCAGTAGTATGCGGCTGTACGAAGAGACCCAGTACTTC. Translation gives CASSMRLYEETQYF.

This clone was seen a single time. The junction departs from the called germline gene at one end, perhaps through a read error. The chain joins TRBV7-7 to TRBJ2-7; D is ambiguous. This CDR3 has 13 residues. Germline-derived CDR1 and CDR2 are SSHAT and FNYEAQ (reference sequence). DNA for the CDR3: TGTGCTAGCAGCTACAGCCCGTCCAGCGAGCAGTACTTC. Translated: CASSYSPSSEQYF. The whole variable domain, remainder taken from reference TRBV7-7 and TRBJ2-7, is GAGVSQSPRYKVTKRGQDVTLRCDPISSHATLYWYQQALGQGPEFLTYFNYEAQPDKSGLPSDRFSAERPEGSISTLTIQRTEQRDSAMYRCASSYSPSSEQYFGPGTRLTVT.

The V gene is TRBV5-1, the J gene TRBJ2-1; TRBD2 agrees at 7 bases. V lost 4 bases to trimming and J lost 8 bases; unmatched junction nucleotides: 12. CDR3 length equals 15 residues. Per the germline V gene, CDR1 is SGHRS and CDR2 is YFSETQ. The CDR3 coding sequence is TGCGCCAGCAGCCCATATCGGGGGGTATCTGATGAGCAGTTCTTC. This sequence encodes CASSPYRGVSDEQFF.

The CDR3 reads CASNLAGGTDTQYF. In DNA, the CDR3 is TGCGCCAGCAACCTAGCGGGGGGCACAGATACGCAGTATTTT. The chain is built from TRBV10-2 and TRBJ2-3; 10 bases line up with TRBD2. V lost 7 bases, J lost 1 base, and 2 bases stayed unmatched. CDR1 WSHSY and CDR2 SAAADI come from the germline V gene. The CDR3 totals 14 residues.

DNA for the CDR3: TGTGCCAGCAGGGGACAGGGAGAAGAGACCCAGTACTTC. Amino acid sequence: CASRGQGEETQYF. The rearrangement joins TRBV13 to TRBJ2-5; TRBD1 matches at 9 bases. Germline CDR1 and CDR2: PRHDT and FYEKMQ (reference sequence). The trim removed 6 bases at V and 3 bases at J, leaving 2 bases unmatched. This CDR3 is 13 amino acids long.

On this clone: Relative to the germline gene, one junction end is altered; a read error may explain this. The rearrangement uses TRBV4-2 and TRBJ2-2, with D possibly TRBD2 on 5 matching bases. From germline, CDR1 is LGHNA and CDR2 YNFKEQ. The CDR3 spans 17 residues. The CDR3 DNA is TGTGCCAGCAGCCCAACAAGGTCGGCGGCTTACACCGGGGAACTGTTTTTT. Translated: CASSPTRSAAYTGELFF.

The genes are TRBV6-5 and TRBJ2-7; D ambiguous. V lost 6 bases, J lost 4 bases, and 10 bases lay in between. CDR3 length: 12 amino acids. In germline, CDR1 is MNHEY, CDR2 SVGAGI. The DNA of the CDR3 is TGTGCCAGCAGCGCGATCCCTTACGAGCAGTACTTC. As protein: CASSAIPYEQYF.

The chain combines TRBV6-1 with TRBJ2-5; D gene uncertain. The CDR3 is 13 residues long. CDR1 and CDR2 from the germline V gene are MNHNS and SASEGT. The V end was cut by 1 base, the J end by 2 bases, with 5 bases between. CDR3 nucleotide sequence: TGTGCCAGCAGTGAAGACATTCAAGAGACCCAGTACTTC. This encodes CASSEDIQETQYF.

This chain connects TRBV7-9 to TRBJ1-2, with 8 bases lining up with TRBD1. This CDR3 has 15 residues. The V gene end was trimmed by 2 bases and the J gene end by 8 bases; junction bases not matched to a gene: 10. From germline, CDR1 is SEHNR and CDR2 FQNEAQ (reference sequence). CDR3 amino acids: CASSLPSGGSPGYTF. The DNA of the CDR3 is TGTGCCAGCAGCTTACCGTCAGGGGGCTCACCCGGCTACACCTTC.

The J gene is TRBJ2-1, the V gene TRBV7-6, with 10 bases that match TRBD2. This CDR3 comprises 15 residues. The germline V gene has CDR1 SGHVS and CDR2 FNYEAQ. Trimming cost V 6 bases and J 7 bases; bases outside gene matches: 9. Here the CDR3 reads CASSPLAGEVNEQFF. The CDR3 nucleotides are TGTGCCAGCAGTCCCCTAGCGGGGGAGGTGAATGAGCAGTTCTTC.

The rearrangement joins TRBV4-3 to TRBJ1-2; D gene uncertain. V was trimmed by 4 bases and J by 2 bases, leaving 11 bases between them. CDR3 length: 14 residues. Germline loops: CDR1 LGHNA, CDR2 YSLEER. DNA for the CDR3: TGCGCCAGCAGCCGGATTCGAGGGAACTATGGCTACACCTTC. It encodes CASSRIRGNYGYTF.

This clone occurred once. The chain carries TRBV7-6 and TRBJ1-1; possible D gene TRBD1, 5 bases. The V gene's germline CDR1 is SGHVS and CDR2 FNYEAQ. There are 13 residues in the CDR3. V gave up 5 bases and J gave up 5 bases, with 12 bases separating them. CDR3: CASSPNGGTEAFF. In DNA, the CDR3 is TGTGCCAGCAGCCCCAACGGGGGGACTGAAGCTTTCTTT.

There are a few counts of this clone. CDR3 amino acids: CASSIDEGIGNQPQHF. CDR3 DNA sequence: TGTGCCAGTAGTATCGATGAGGGAATTGGCAATCAGCCCCAGCATTTT. The chain links TRBV19 to TRBJ1-5; D ambiguous. Germline V gene sequence: CDR1 LNHDA, CDR2 SQIVND (reference sequence). This CDR3 region has 16 residues. The V and J ends lost 3 bases and 2 bases respectively, with 14 bases between them.

V and J are TRBV14 and TRBJ2-1; the D is unclear. Trimming left V 2 bases short and J 6 bases short, with 14 bases between. Germline CDR1 and CDR2: SGHDN and FVKESK. The CDR3 has 15 residues. The CDR3 sequence: CASSQLGLPTNEQFF. The CDR3, as DNA: TGTGCCAGCAGCCAATTAGGGCTACCTACCAATGAGCAGTTCTTC.

V usage is TRBV27 and J usage is TRBJ2-2; D unclear. V was cut by 3 bases and J by 6 bases, with 11 bases left in between. Germline V gives CDR1 MNHEY, CDR2 SMNVEV (reference sequence). This CDR3 spans 14 amino acids. The CDR3 DNA sequence: TGTGCCAGCAGTTTTGGCCGCGTGGCCGGGGAGCTGTTTTTT. Translation: CASSFGRVAGELFF.

The sample holds a few counts of this clone. The gene calls are TRBV19 and TRBJ2-4; 8 bases agree with TRBD1. This CDR3 is 18 amino acids long. Germline V gene sequence: CDR1 LNHDA, CDR2 SQIVND (reference sequence). J was trimmed by 0 bases and V by 4 bases; bases with no gene match: 11. The CDR3 DNA is TGTGCCAGTAGTAGAGGTCCCACAGGGGGAGCAGCCAAAAACATTCAGTACTTC. Translation gives CASSRGPTGGAAKNIQYF.

This clone was recorded a few times. V usage is TRBV5-1 and J usage is TRBJ2-1; D might be TRBD1 (6 bases). CDR1 and CDR2 from the germline V gene are SGHRS and YFSETQ. V was trimmed by 0 bases and J by 7 bases, leaving 14 bases between them. CDR3 length: 15 residues. The CDR3 bases are TGCGCCAGCAGCTTGGCACAGGGAGTGAAAAATGAGCAGTTCTTC. As protein: CASSLAQGVKNEQFF.

This clone appeared a few times. The gene calls are TRBV4-3 and TRBJ2-1; TRBD2 agrees at 7 bases. This CDR3 is built from 16 residues. The junction had 6 bases not matched to a gene; V was cut back by 1 base and J by 3 bases. CDR1 is LGHNA and CDR2 is YSLEER in the germline V gene. The CDR3 DNA follows: TGCGCCAGCAGCCAAGGGGAGGGAACAGGCTACAATGAGCAGTTCTTC. Translation gives CASSQGEGTGYNEQFF.

The J gene is TRBJ2-7, the V gene TRBV5-6; D ambiguous. The germline CDR1 and CDR2 sequences are SGHDT and YYEEEE. V shed 3 bases and J shed 2 bases, with 15 bases lying between them. The CDR3 covers 15 residues. CDR3 DNA sequence: TGTGCCAGCAGCTCAACGGTGGGTTGGACCTACGAGCAGTACTTC. It codes for CASSSTVGWTYEQYF.

The genes are TRBV19 and TRBJ2-1, with D perhaps being TRBD1 or TRBD2 (5 bases each). This CDR3 contains 15 residues. Germline lookup yields CDR1 LNHDA and CDR2 SQIVND (reference sequence). The germline V and J ends were trimmed by 10 bases and 6 bases, with 22 bases remaining between them. The CDR3 DNA reads as TGTGCCACAAGGCCCCCGGGACCTCTACTCAATGAGCAGTTCTTC. This gives the protein CATRPPGPLLNEQFF. Combining the CDR3 with reference TRBV19 and TRBJ2-1 gives the whole variable domain DGGITQSPKYLFRKEGQNVTLSCEQNLNHDAMYWYRQDPGQGLRLIYYSQIVNDFQKGDIAEGYSVSREKKESFPLTVTSAQKNPTAFYLCATRPPGPLLNEQFFGPGTRLTVL.

The rearrangement links TRBV6-6 to TRBJ2-7; possibly TRBD1 for D (6 bases). CDR1 is MNHNY and CDR2 is SVGAGI in the germline V gene (reference sequence). The CDR3 loop spans 11 amino acids. Trimming took 8 bases from V and 6 from J, leaving 11 bases between them. This CDR3 reads CASESGAEQYF. The CDR3 DNA reads TGTGCCAGCGAGTCAGGGGCCGAGCAGTACTTC.

V gene TRBV5-6 combines with J gene TRBJ2-1, with D possibly matching TRBD2 (7 bases). V lost 3 bases to trimming and J lost 0 bases, with 22 bases between them. The CDR3 has 19 amino acids. CDR1 is SGHDT, CDR2 YYEEEE, per germline. This CDR3 is CASSWSKGGGPLSYNEQFF. The CDR3 coding sequence is TGTGCCAGCAGCTGGTCTAAGGGCGGGGGCCCCCTCTCCTACAATGAGCAGTTCTTC.

The chain links TRBV25-1 to TRBJ2-7, with D maybe TRBD1 (6 bases). CDR3 size: 15 residues. The V and J ends lost 4 bases and 4 bases respectively, with 17 bases between them. Germline V gene data show CDR1 as MGHDK and CDR2 as SYGVNS. CDR3 sequence reads: CASSAAGRGGYEQYF. CDR3 DNA: TGTGCCAGCAGTGCCGCAGGCCGAGGGGGATACGAGCAGTACTTC.